The 26 T cell receptor beta chains below all came from one sample that was sequenced in a study of identical twins. MiXCR, run by TCRdb on the 5' RACE reads, gives a single entry per CDR3 protein. This table holds around 470,000 distinct CDR3 sequences, 12% to 15% found once. The same sample was also studied in work on yellow fever vaccine responses in identical twins.

The sequencing sample was made of CD4+ T cells sorted from blood. The receptors come from a woman between 18 and 30 years old in good health.

This clonotype was seen repeatedly, ten times or more. The V call is TRBV5-6, the J call TRBJ2-3; no clear D. V lost 3 bases, J lost 2 bases, and 13 bases lay in between. CDR1 and CDR2 (germline): SGHDT, YYEEEE. The CDR3 sequence is 15 residues long. The CDR3 DNA sequence: TGTGCCAGCAGCTGGAGTGGGCTAGTCACAGATACGCAGTATTTT. It specifies CASSWSGLVTDTQYF.

The chain joins TRBV4-3 to TRBJ2-3, with 9 bases identical to TRBD2. CDR1 LGHNA and CDR2 YSLEER come from the germline V gene. CDR3 length: 16 amino acids. V shed 4 bases and J 2 bases; nucleotides not matched to a gene: 7. The CDR3 sequence: CASSPRLAGPTDTQYF. The CDR3 DNA reads as TGCGCCAGCAGCCCCCGCCTAGCGGGACCCACAGATACGCAGTATTTT.

The V gene is TRBV24-1, the J gene TRBJ2-2; the D gene is possibly TRBD2 (5 bases). V dropped 9 bases and J dropped 6 bases, with 10 bases sitting between them. The CDR3 is 12 amino acids. Germline CDR1 reads KGHDR; CDR2 reads SFDVKD. The DNA of the CDR3 is TGTGCCACCGAAAAGGGAGCCGGGGAGCTGTTTTTT. Its protein product is CATEKGAGELFF.

This clonotype was detected only a few times. This chain connects TRBV24-1 to TRBJ2-1; D is perhaps TRBD1 (6 bases). The CDR3 contains 17 residues. The V gene lost 3 bases and the J gene lost 3 bases, with 17 bases spanning the gap. Germline CDR1 KGHDR, CDR2 SFDVKD. CDR3 in amino acids: CATSDPTQGGFYNEQFF. The DNA for the CDR3 is TGTGCCACCAGTGATCCAACACAGGGCGGGTTCTACAATGAGCAGTTCTTC.

The DNA for the CDR3 is TGTGCCAGCAGCCCTAGCGGGAGGTTCAGCGAGCAGTACTTC. Residues: CASSPSGRFSEQYF. This rearrangement joins TRBV5-4 to TRBJ2-7, with 11 bases matching TRBD2. This CDR3 region has 14 residues. V gave up 4 bases and J gave up 6 bases; unmatched junction bases: 6. Germline CDR1 is SGHNT and CDR2 is YYREEE (reference sequence).

The chain is built from TRBV7-3 and TRBJ2-2; 11 bases map to TRBD2. Unmatched junction bases numbered 19, after V lost 5 bases and J lost 5 bases. From germline, CDR1 is SGHTA and CDR2 FQGTGA. The CDR3 has 20 amino acids. The CDR3 region is CASSASSGGKTVRRTGELFF. The CDR3 nucleotides are TGTGCCAGCAGCGCATCTAGCGGGGGGAAGACGGTCCGAAGGACCGGGGAGCTGTTTTTT. Looking up the rest from reference TRBV7-3 and TRBJ2-2 gives the full variable domain: GAGVSQTPSNKVTEKGKYVELRCDPISGHTALYWYRQSLGQGPEFLIYFQGTGAADDSGLPNDRFFAVRPEGSVSTLKIQRTERGDSAVYLCASSASSGGKTVRRTGELFFGEGSRLTVL.

This chain links TRBV21-1 with TRBJ2-1; no check of the table's D call, TRBD2, against the DNA was made. TRBV21-1 is assigned pseudogene status. This CDR3 comprises 16 residues. Here the CDR3 reads CASSKFGGKGGNEQFF. CDR3 nucleotides: TGTGCCAGCAGCAAATTTGGAGGAAAAGGTGGCAATGAGCAGTTCTTC.

J is TRBJ2-2 and V is TRBV7-7; 10 positions match TRBD2. The CDR3 length is 14 residues. Germline-derived CDR1 and CDR2 are SSHAT and FNYEAQ (reference sequence). CDR3 loop: CASRLAGDKGELFF. In DNA form, the CDR3 reads TGTGCTAGCCGGCTAGCGGGAGATAAGGGGGAGCTGTTTTTT.

The chain joins TRBV7-9 to TRBJ2-5; D might be TRBD1 or TRBD2, each matching 5 bases. This CDR3 has 15 residues. Germline-derived CDR1 and CDR2 are SEHNR and FQNEAQ (reference sequence). Trimming left V 1 base short and J 4 bases short, with 13 bases between. In DNA form, the CDR3 reads TGTGCCAGCAGCTTAGGGGGGAGTTTGGGAGAGACCCAGTACTTC. It translates to CASSLGGSLGETQYF.

The chain recombines TRBV9 with TRBJ1-6; 12 bases fit TRBD1. Germline trimming cut 2 bases from V and 8 bases from J; bases unmatched to any gene: 8. Germline-derived CDR1 and CDR2 are SGDLS and YYNGEE. The CDR3 totals 17 residues. For the CDR3, the DNA is TGTGCCAGCAGCGTCGGGACAGGGGGCTTAGGGGATTCACCCCTCCACTTT. It yields the protein CASSVGTGGLGDSPLHF.

CDR3 loop: CSVIRETQYF. The CDR3 DNA sequence: TGCAGCGTTATAAGGGAGACCCAGTACTTC. The chain recombines TRBV29-1 with TRBJ2-5; D gene ambiguous. From germline, CDR1 is SQVTM and CDR2 ANQGSEA. This CDR3 is built from 10 residues. V lost 5 bases, J lost 5 bases, and 6 bases lay in between.

The DNA for the CDR3 is TGTGCCATCAGTGAGTCGGTCGGCTCCCAAAAAGAGACCCAGTACTTC. Protein: CAISESVGSQKETQYF. The chain uses TRBV10-3 and TRBJ2-5; D ambiguous. V lost 0 bases to trimming and J lost 3 bases, with 14 bases between them. The length of the CDR3 is 16 residues. Germline V gene sequence: CDR1 ENHRY, CDR2 SYGVKD.

The V call is TRBV28, the J call TRBJ2-7; 8 nucleotides match TRBD2. CDR1 and CDR2 (germline): MDHEN, SYDVKM. CDR3 length: 15 amino acids. Trimming took 5 bases from V and 1 from J; bases not matched to a gene: 7. The CDR3 DNA is TGTGCCAGCAGTGTTACTAGCGGATTATCCTACGAGCAGTACTTC. Translated, it gives CASSVTSGLSYEQYF.

The chain combines TRBV20-1 with TRBJ2-5, with D hard to call. The CDR3 runs to 13 residues. V was pared by 0 bases and J by 8 bases, with 13 bases between. Per the germline V gene, CDR1 is DFQATT and CDR2 is SNEGSKA (reference sequence). CDR3 DNA sequence: TGCAGTGCTAGAGATCAATCCAAGTTCACCCAGTACTTC. Its protein product is CSARDQSKFTQYF.

There are many counts of this clonotype. This chain uses TRBV7-2 with TRBJ2-4, with D perhaps TRBD1 or TRBD2 (6 bases each). The V end lost 7 bases, the J end lost 3 bases, and 16 bases lay between the germline ends. Per the germline V gene, CDR1 is SGHTA and CDR2 is FQGNSA. There are 15 residues in the CDR3. The DNA of the CDR3 is TGTGCCAGCACGGGGTCCGGGGGCCTCAAAAACATTCAGTACTTC. It specifies CASTGSGGLKNIQYF.

This clonotype was counted between two and nine times. This chain's CDR3 is CAITGQEANYGYTF. For the CDR3, the DNA is TGTGCCATCACCGGACAGGAGGCTAACTATGGCTACACCTTC. This chain joins TRBV10-3 and TRBJ1-2, with 7 bases that match TRBD1. The CDR3 length is 14 residues. The trim removed 7 bases at V and 0 bases at J, leaving 5 bases unmatched. Germline V gene lookup returns CDR1 ENHRY and CDR2 SYGVKD.

The chain joins TRBV4-2 to TRBJ1-4; TRBD1 matches at 7 bases. The ends lost 1 base at V and 4 bases at J; junction bases unmatched: 6. The germline V gene encodes CDR1 LGHNA and CDR2 YNFKEQ. The CDR3 contains 16 residues. The CDR3 nucleotides read TGTGCCAGCAGCCAAGCCCTCGGACAGGATAATGAAAAACTGTTTTTT. It is translated as CASSQALGQDNEKLFF.

This clonotype was seen only a few times. The V and J genes are TRBV29-1 and TRBJ2-5; no clear D gene. Looked up from germline, CDR1 is SQVTM and CDR2 is ANQGSEA. This CDR3 is 13 amino acids long. Trimming cost V 2 bases and J 7 bases, with 14 bases left between them. CDR3: CSVELPGLGTQYF. The CDR3 DNA sequence: TGCAGCGTTGAACTACCGGGTTTGGGGACCCAGTACTTC.

This clonotype was observed at least ten times. The chain joins TRBV12-3 or TRBV12-4 to TRBJ2-7; 8 bases map to TRBD2. The CDR3 length is 14 residues. V trimming: 5 bases; J trimming: 4 bases; junction bases outside the gene matches: 7. CDR3 region: CASSPAGVRYEQYF. The DNA for the CDR3 is TGTGCCAGCAGTCCAGCGGGAGTAAGGTACGAGCAGTACTTC.

This clonotype was seen repeatedly, ten times or more. V gene TRBV6-5 combines with J gene TRBJ1-3, with no clear D. Trimming left V 4 bases short and J 4 bases short, with 8 bases between. CDR1 and CDR2 (germline): MNHEY, SVGAGI. There are 13 residues in the CDR3. The CDR3 loop reads CASSFRPGNTIYF. The CDR3, as DNA: TGTGCCAGCAGTTTTCGGCCCGGAAACACCATATATTTT.

This clonotype was counted between two and nine times. The chain couples TRBV20-1 to TRBJ2-7; TRBD1 is a possible D gene (5 bases). The V end was cut by 0 bases, the J end by 5 bases, with 14 bases between. The CDR3 covers 14 residues. The germline V gene has CDR1 DFQATT and CDR2 SNEGSKA (reference sequence). In DNA, the CDR3 is TGCAGTGCTAGAGATCTCAGGGCGGTTGACGAGCAGTACTTC. Its protein is CSARDLRAVDEQYF.

V and J are TRBV11-1 and TRBJ2-2, with TRBD2 identical over 10 bases. Germline CDR1 and CDR2: SGHAT and FQDESV (reference sequence). The CDR3 consists of 17 residues. V lost 5 bases to trimming and J lost 0 bases; unmatched junction nucleotides: 6. DNA of the CDR3: TGTGCCAGCAGCGCCTCTAGCGGGGGCCCGAACACCGGGGAGCTGTTTTTT. The encoded protein is CASSASSGGPNTGELFF.

The chain carries TRBV28 and TRBJ2-1; 14 nucleotides agree with TRBD2. Unmatched junction bases numbered 8, after V lost 3 bases and J lost 4 bases. The CDR3 is 18 amino acids. Germline values: CDR1 MDHEN, CDR2 SYDVKM. CDR3 in amino acids: CASSFSRTSGGSYNEQFF. CDR3 coding DNA: TGTGCCAGCAGTTTTTCTCGGACTAGCGGGGGGTCATACAATGAGCAGTTCTTC. The full variable domain, with the rest looked up from reference TRBV28 and TRBJ2-1, is DVKVTQSSRYLVKRTGEKVFLECVQDMDHENMFWYRQDPGLGLRLIYFSYDVKMKEKGDIPEGYSVSREKKERFSLILESASTNQTSMYLCASSFSRTSGGSYNEQFFGPGTRLTVL.

This clonotype has a count of ten or more. The gene calls are TRBV29-1 and TRBJ2-7; perhaps TRBD1 as D (7 bases). Per the germline V gene, CDR1 is SQVTM and CDR2 is ANQGSEA. The CDR3 runs 12 residues. Trimming removed 4 bases from V and 2 bases from J, with 9 bases in between. For the CDR3, the DNA is TGCAGCGTTGCCAGGGGGGCCTACGAGCAGTACTTC. Its protein product is CSVARGAYEQYF.

In its sample, this clonotype was seen a few times. This chain connects TRBV3-1 to TRBJ1-2; 9 bases match TRBD1. Trimming took 0 bases from V and 6 from J; bases not matched to a gene: 2. CDR3 length: 14 amino acids. Germline lookup yields CDR1 LGHDT and CDR2 YNNKEL (reference sequence). The CDR3 loop reads CASSQEQGADGYTF. CDR3 nucleotides: TGTGCCAGCAGCCAAGAACAGGGGGCGGATGGCTACACCTTC.

V is TRBV5-1 and J is TRBJ2-7, with D possibly being TRBD1 or TRBD2 (6 bases each). CDR1 and CDR2 (germline): SGHRS, YFSETQ. V lost 4 bases and J lost 5, with 10 bases in between. The CDR3 is 12 amino acids. This chain's CDR3 is CASSQGGNEQYF. CDR3 bases: TGCGCCAGCAGCCAAGGGGGGAACGAGCAGTACTTC. The complete variable domain, with remaining parts taken from reference TRBV5-1 and TRBJ2-7, reads KAGVTQTPRYLIKTRGQQVTLSCSPISGHRSVSWYQQTPGQGLQFLFEYFSETQRNKGNFPGRFSGRQFSNSRSEMNVSTLELGDSALYLCASSQGGNEQYFGPGTRLTVT.